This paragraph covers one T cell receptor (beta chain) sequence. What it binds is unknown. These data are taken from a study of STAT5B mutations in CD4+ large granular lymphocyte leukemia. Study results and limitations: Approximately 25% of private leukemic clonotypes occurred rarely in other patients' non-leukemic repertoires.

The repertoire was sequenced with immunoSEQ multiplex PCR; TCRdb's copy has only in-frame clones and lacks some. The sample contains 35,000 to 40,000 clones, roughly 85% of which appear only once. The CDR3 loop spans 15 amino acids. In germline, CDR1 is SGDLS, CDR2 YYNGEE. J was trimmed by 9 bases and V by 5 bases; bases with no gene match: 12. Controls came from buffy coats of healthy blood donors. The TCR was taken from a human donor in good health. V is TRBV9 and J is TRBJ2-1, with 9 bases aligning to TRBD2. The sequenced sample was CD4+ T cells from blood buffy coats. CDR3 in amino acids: CASSETRLAGVEQFF. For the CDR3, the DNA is TGTGCCAGCAGTGAAACGAGGTTAGCGGGAGTTGAGCAGTTCTTC.